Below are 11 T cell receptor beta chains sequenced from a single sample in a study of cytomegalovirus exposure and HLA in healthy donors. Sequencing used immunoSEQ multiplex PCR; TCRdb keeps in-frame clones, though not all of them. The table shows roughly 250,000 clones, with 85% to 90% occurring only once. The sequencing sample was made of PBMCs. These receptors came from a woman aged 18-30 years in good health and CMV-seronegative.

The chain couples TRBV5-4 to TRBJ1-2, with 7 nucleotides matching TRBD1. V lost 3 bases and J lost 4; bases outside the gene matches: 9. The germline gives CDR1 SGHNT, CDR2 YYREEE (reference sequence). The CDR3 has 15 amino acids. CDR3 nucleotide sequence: TGTGCCAGCAGCTCTACCGCCGGGACAGTCTATGGCTACACCTTC. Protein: CASSSTAGTVYGYTF.

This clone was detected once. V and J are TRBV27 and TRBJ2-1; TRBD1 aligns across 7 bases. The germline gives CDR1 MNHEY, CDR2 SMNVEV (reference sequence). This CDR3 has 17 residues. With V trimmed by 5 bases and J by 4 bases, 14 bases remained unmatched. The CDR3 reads CASSLQALGGPYNEQFF. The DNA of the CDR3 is TGTGCCAGCAGTCTACAAGCCTTAGGGGGCCCATACAATGAGCAGTTCTTC.

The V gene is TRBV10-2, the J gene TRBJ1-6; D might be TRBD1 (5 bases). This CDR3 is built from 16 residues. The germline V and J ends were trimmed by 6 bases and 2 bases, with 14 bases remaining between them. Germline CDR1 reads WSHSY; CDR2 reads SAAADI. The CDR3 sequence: CASRPEGSTYNSPLHF. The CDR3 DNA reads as TGCGCCAGCAGACCGGAGGGGTCCACCTATAATTCACCCCTCCACTTT.

This CDR3 reads CASSRTSGSYNEQFF. Here the CDR3 DNA reads TGCGCCAGCAGTCGGACTAGCGGGTCCTACAATGAGCAGTTCTTC. The V call is TRBV5-1, the J call TRBJ2-1, with 11 bases lining up with TRBD2. This CDR3 contains 15 residues. Germline values: CDR1 SGHRS, CDR2 YFSETQ. V lost 5 bases and J lost 1; bases outside the gene matches: 2.

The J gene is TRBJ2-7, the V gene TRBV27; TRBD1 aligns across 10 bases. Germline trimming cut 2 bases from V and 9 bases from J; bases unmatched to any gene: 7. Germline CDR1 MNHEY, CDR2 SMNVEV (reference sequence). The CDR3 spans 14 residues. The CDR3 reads CASSLGGQGTGQYF. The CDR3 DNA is TGTGCCAGCAGTTTAGGGGGACAGGGGACAGGGCAGTACTTC.

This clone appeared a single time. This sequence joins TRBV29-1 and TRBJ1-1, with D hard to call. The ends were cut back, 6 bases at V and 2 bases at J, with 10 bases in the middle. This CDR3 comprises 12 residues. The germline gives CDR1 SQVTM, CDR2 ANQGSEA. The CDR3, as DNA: TGCAGCGTGCGAGGGCCCAACACTGAAGCTTTCTTT. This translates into CSVRGPNTEAFF.

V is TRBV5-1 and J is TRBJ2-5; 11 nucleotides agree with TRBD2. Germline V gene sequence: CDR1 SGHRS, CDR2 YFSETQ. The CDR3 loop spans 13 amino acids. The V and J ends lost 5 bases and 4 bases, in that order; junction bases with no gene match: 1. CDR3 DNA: TGCGCCAGCAGGACTAGCGGGGTAGAGACCCAGTACTTC. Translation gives CASRTSGVETQYF.

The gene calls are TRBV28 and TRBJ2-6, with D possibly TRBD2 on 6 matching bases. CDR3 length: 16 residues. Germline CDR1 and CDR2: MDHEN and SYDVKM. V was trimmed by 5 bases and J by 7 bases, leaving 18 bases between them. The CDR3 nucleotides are TGTGCCAGCAGTCCCCCGGGACTGCCCGAAGCCAACGTCCTGACTTTC. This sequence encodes CASSPPGLPEANVLTF.

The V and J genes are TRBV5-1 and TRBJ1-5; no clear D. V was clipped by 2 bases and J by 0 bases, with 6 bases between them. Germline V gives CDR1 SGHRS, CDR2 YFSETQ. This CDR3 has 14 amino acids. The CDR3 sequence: CASSFEGSNQPQHF. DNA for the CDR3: TGCGCCAGCAGCTTCGAGGGTAGCAATCAGCCCCAGCATTTT.

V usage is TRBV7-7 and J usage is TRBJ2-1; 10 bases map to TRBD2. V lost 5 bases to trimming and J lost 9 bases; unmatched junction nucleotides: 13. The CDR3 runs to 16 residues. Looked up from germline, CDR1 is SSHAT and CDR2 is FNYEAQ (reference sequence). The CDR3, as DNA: TGTGCCAGCAGCAGTGCTTCAGCGGGGGGGCCGGTTGAGCAGTTCTTC. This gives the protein CASSSASAGGPVEQFF.

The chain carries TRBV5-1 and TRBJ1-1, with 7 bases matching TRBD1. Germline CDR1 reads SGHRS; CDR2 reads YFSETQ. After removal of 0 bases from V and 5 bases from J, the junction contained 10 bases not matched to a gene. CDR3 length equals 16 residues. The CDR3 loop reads CASSLARQGFGTEAFF. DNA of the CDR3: TGCGCCAGCAGCTTGGCTCGACAGGGTTTTGGAACTGAAGCTTTCTTT.